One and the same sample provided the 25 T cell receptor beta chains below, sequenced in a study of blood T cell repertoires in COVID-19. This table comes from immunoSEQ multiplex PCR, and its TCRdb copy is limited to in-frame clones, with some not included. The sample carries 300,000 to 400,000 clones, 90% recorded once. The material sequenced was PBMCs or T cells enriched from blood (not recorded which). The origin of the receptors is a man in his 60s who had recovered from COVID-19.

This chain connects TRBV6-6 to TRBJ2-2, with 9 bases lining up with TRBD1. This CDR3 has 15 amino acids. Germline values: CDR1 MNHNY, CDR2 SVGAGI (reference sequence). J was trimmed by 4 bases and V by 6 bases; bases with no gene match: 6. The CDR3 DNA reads TGTGCCAGCAGACCAGGGACAGGGCGCACCGGGGAGCTGTTTTTT. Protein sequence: CASRPGTGRTGELFF.

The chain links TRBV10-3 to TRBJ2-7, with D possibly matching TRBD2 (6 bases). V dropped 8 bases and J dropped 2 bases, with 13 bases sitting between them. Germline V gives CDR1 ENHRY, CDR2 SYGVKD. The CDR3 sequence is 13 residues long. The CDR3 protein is CAIGAGSAYEQYF. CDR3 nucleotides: TGTGCCATCGGCGCGGGGTCGGCCTACGAGCAGTACTTC.

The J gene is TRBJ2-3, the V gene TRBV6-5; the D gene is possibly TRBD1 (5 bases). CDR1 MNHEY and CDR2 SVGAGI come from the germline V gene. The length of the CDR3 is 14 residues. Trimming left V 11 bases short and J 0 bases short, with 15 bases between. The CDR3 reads CAVYQGTSTDTQYF. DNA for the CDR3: TGTGCCGTCTACCAGGGCACTAGCACAGATACGCAGTATTTT.

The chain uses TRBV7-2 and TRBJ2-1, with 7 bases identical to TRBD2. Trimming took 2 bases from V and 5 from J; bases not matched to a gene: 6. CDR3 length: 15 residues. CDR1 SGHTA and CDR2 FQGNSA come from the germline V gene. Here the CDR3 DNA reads TGTGCCAGCAGCTTATCTACTAGCGTCAACAATGAGCAGTTCTTC. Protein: CASSLSTSVNNEQFF.

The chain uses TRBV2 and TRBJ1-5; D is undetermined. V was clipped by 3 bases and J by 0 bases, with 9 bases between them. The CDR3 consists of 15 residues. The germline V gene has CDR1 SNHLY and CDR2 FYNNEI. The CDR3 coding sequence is TGTGCCAGCAGTGAGTTTCAGTCTAGCAATCAGCCCCAGCATTTT. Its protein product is CASSEFQSSNQPQHF. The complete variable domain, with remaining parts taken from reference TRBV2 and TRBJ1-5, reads EPEVTQTPSHQVTQMGQEVILRCVPISNHLYFYWYRQILGQKVEFLVSFYNNEISEKSEIFDDQFSVERPDGSNFTLKIRSTKLEDSAMYFCASSEFQSSNQPQHFGDGTRLSIL.

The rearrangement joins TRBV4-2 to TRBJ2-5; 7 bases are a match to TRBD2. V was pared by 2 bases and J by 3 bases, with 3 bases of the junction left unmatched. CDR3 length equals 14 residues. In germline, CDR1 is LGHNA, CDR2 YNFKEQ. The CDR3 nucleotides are TGTGCCAGCAGCCAAACAGCGGGAAAAGAGACCCAGTACTTC. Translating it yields CASSQTAGKETQYF.

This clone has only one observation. As DNA, the CDR3 is TGTGCCAGCTCATCCTTACAGGGATCCATGAACACTGAAGCTTTCTTT. Amino acids: CASSSLQGSMNTEAFF. The chain joins TRBV18 to TRBJ1-1, with a possible D match to TRBD1 (6 bases). The germline V and J ends were trimmed by 5 bases and 0 bases, with 16 bases remaining between them. The germline gives CDR1 KGHSH, CDR2 LQKENI. This CDR3 is built from 16 residues.

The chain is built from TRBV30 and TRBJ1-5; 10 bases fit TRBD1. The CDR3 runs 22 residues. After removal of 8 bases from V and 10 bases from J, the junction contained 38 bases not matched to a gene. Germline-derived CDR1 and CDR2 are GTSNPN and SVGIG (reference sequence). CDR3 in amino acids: CAGQTDVLRGQGRFTNHLPQHF. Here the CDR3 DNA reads TGTGCCGGACAAACCGACGTATTGCGGGGACAGGGGAGGTTCACCAACCATTTACCCCAGCATTTT. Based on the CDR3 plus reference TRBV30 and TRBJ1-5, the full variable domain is SQTIHQWPATLVQPVGSPLSLECTVEGTSNPNLYWYRQAAGRGLQLLFYSVGIGQISSEVPQNLSASRPQDRQFILSSKKLLLSDSGFYLCAGQTDVLRGQGRFTNHLPQHFGDGTRLSIL.

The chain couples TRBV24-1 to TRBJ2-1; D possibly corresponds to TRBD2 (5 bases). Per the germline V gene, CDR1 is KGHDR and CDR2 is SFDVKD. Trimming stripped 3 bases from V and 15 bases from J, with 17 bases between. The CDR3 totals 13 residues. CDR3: CATSDAPSFNWFF. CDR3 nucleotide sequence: TGTGCCACCAGTGATGCTCCTAGCTTTAATTGGTTCTTC.

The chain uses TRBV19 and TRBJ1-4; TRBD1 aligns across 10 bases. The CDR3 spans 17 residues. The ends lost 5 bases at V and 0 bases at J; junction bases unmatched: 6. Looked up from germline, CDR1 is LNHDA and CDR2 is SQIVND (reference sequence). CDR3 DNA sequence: TGTGCCAGTAGTCAAGCGGACAGGGGGGCAACTAATGAAAAACTGTTTTTT. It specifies CASSQADRGATNEKLFF. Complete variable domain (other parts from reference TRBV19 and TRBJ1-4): DGGITQSPKYLFRKEGQNVTLSCEQNLNHDAMYWYRQDPGQGLRLIYYSQIVNDFQKGDIAEGYSVSREKKESFPLTVTSAQKNPTAFYLCASSQADRGATNEKLFFGSGTQLSVL.

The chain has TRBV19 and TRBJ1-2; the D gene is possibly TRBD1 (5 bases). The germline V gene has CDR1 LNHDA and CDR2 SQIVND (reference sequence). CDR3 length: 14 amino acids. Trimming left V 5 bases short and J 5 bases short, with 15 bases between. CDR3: CASSYGTSPYGYTF. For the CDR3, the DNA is TGTGCCAGTAGTTACGGGACTTCGCCATATGGCTACACCTTC.

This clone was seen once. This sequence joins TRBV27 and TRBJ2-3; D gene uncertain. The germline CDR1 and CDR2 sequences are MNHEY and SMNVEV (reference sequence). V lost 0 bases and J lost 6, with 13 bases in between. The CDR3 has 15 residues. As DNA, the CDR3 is TGTGCCAGCAGTTTATCTTCAGGAAGGTGGGATACGCAGTATTTT. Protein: CASSLSSGRWDTQYF.

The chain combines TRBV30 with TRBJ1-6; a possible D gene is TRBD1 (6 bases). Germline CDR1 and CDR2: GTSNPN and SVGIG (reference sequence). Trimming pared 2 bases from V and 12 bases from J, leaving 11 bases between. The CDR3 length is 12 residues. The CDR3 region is CAWSYVGGPLHF. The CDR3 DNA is TGTGCCTGGAGTTATGTAGGGGGACCCCTCCACTTT. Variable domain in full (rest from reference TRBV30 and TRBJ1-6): SQTIHQWPATLVQPVGSPLSLECTVEGTSNPNLYWYRQAAGRGLQLLFYSVGIGQISSEVPQNLSASRPQDRQFILSSKKLLLSDSGFYLCAWSYVGGPLHFGNGTRLTVT.

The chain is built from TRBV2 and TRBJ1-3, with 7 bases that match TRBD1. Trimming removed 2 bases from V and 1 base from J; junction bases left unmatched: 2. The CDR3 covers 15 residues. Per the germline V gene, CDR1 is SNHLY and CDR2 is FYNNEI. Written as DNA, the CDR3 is TGTGCCAGCAGTGAACGACAGGGATCTGGAAACACCATATATTTT. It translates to CASSERQGSGNTIYF.

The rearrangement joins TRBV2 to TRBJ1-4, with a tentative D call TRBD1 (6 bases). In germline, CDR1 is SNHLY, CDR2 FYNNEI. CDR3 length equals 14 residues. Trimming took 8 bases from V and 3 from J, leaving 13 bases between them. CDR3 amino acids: CASEDRLANEKLFF. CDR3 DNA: TGTGCCAGCGAAGACAGGCTTGCTAATGAAAAACTGTTTTTT.

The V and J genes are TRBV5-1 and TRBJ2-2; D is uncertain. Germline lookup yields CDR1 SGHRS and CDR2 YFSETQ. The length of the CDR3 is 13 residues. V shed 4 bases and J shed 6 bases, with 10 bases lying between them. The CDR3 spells CASSLSEAGELFF. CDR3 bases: TGCGCCAGCAGCCTGAGTGAGGCCGGGGAGCTGTTTTTT.

In nucleotides, the CDR3 is TGTGCCAGCTCAGGACAGGGGAGTGATGGCTACACCTTC. It specifies CASSGQGSDGYTF. This chain uses TRBV18 with TRBJ1-2; 9 nucleotides line up with TRBD1. The J segment lost 6 bases and the V segment lost 5 bases, leaving 4 bases of the junction unmatched. The CDR3 covers 13 residues. Germline V lookup: CDR1 KGHSH, CDR2 LQKENI.

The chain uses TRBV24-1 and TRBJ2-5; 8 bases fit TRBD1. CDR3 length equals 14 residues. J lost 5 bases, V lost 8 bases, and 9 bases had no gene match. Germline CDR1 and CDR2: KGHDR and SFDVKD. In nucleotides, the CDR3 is TGTGCCACCACAGACCGGGACAGGAGGGAGACCCAGTACTTC. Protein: CATTDRDRRETQYF.

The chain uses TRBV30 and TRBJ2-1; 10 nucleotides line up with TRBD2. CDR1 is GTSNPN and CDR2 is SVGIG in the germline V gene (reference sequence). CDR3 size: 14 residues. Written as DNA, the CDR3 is TGTGGACTAGCGGGTCTGAGCTCCTACAATGAGCAGTTCTTC. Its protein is CGLAGLSSYNEQFF.

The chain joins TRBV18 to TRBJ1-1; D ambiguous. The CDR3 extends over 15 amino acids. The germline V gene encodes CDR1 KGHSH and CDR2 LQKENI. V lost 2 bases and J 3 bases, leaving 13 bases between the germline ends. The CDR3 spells CASSPLSGSDTEAFF. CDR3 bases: TGTGCCAGCTCACCATTATCCGGTTCGGACACTGAAGCTTTCTTT.

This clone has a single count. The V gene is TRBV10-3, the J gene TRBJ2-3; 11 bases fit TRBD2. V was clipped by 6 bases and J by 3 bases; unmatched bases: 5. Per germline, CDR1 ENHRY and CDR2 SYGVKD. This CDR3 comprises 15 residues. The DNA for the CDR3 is TGTGCCATCAGCCCAACTAGCGGGAGAACAGATACGCAGTATTTT. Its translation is CAISPTSGRTDTQYF.

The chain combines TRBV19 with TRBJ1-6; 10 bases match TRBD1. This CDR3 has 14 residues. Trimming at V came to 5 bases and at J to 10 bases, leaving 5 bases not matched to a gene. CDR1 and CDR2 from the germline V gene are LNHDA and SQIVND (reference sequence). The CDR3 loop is CASSADRGRSPLHF. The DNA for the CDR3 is TGTGCCAGTAGTGCAGACAGGGGGCGATCACCCCTCCACTTT.

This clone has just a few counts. CDR3 sequence: CASSLHGSYEQYF. The CDR3 coding sequence is TGTGCCAGCAGTTTACACGGCTCCTACGAGCAGTACTTC. The V and J genes are TRBV28 and TRBJ2-7; no firm D call. The length of the CDR3 is 13 residues. CDR1 and CDR2 from the germline V gene are MDHEN and SYDVKM. V lost 2 bases, J lost 0 bases, and 5 bases lay in between.

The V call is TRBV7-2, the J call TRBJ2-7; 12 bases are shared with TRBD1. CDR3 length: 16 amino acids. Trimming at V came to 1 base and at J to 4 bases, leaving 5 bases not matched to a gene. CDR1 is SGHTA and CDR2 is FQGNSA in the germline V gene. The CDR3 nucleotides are TGTGCCAGCAGCTTAGTTGGGACAGGGGGCCTTTACGAGCAGTACTTC. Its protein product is CASSLVGTGGLYEQYF.

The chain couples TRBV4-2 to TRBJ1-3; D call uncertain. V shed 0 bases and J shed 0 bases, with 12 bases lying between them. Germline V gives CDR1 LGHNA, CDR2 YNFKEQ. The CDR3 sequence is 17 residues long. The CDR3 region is CASSQEAGRISGNTIYF. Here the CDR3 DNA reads TGTGCCAGCAGCCAAGAGGCGGGCAGAATCTCTGGAAACACCATATATTTT.